This T cell receptor beta chain was profiled in a study of blood T cell repertoires in COVID-19. As for the study in general: Cohort 3 donors counted as recovered after two negative PCRs, clearance, or resolved symptoms.

This CDR3 is built from 16 residues. Per germline, CDR1 SEHNR and CDR2 FQNEAQ (reference sequence). With 1 base removed from V and 0 bases from J, the gap between germline ends came to 9 bases. The table came from immunoSEQ multiplex PCR; TCRdb's copy has only in-frame clones and leaves some out. The sample yields under 300,000 clones, 88% seen once. Participants had their cohort set by participant-reported clinical history. This rearrangement joins TRBV7-9 to TRBJ1-4, with D unresolved. The clonotype comes from an older woman in a cohort exposed to, infected with or recovered from COVID-19 (not recorded which). Sequencing was performed on PBMCs or T cells enriched from blood (not recorded which). CDR3 loop: CASSLGHTATNEKLFF. The CDR3 nucleotides are TGTGCCAGCAGCTTAGGACACACGGCAACTAATGAAAAACTGTTTTTT.